This entry is about one T cell receptor beta chain. The antigen it binds to is not known. Qualities for individual bases were not recorded, and no much larger clone is one base off. The study was a case-control design nested within a healthcare worker cohort in London, UK, with weekly nasopharyngeal swab PCR tests and blood sampling. Between 23 and 31 March 2020, the week of the UK lockdown, healthcare workers were enrolled and then followed up weekly for as long as 16 weeks. This specimen comes from a study of early T cells in non-severe SARS-CoV-2 infection (TCRdb year 2021). About the study as a whole: TCR sequencing used bulk RNA from unsorted whole blood, so alpha and beta chains could not be paired. On the study overall, not on this receptor specifically: Matching against VDJdb was skewed toward anti-spike CD8 responses, likely underestimated virus-specific expansions, and missed private and CD4 specificities.

From cysteine to phenylalanine, the CDR3 is 15 amino acids long. The DNA shown is the 45-base CDR3, in frame from base 1. CDR1 and CDR2, looked up from the germline V gene (reference sequence), are DFQATT and SNEGSKA. The trim is 0 bases for V and 4 bases for J, with a gap of 14 bases between the germline ends. The method was 5' RACE. TCRdb lists the instrument as NextSeq 500. In the TCR library protocol, unique molecular identifiers were attached to individual cDNA molecules to correct for PCR bias and sequencing error. TCR alpha and beta chains were both sequenced, and the abundances of alpha and beta sequences in each sample were closely correlated with each other. On the authors' methods: Decombinator V4 was used to annotate the V gene, J gene and CDR3 of the TCR sequences. Expanded TCRs were defined as changing significantly between any two time points under a Poisson model with p below 0.0001. TCR abundances were normalised to the total number of TCRs sequenced in each sample and reported as counts per million. TRAV1-2 paired with TRAJ12, TRAJ20 or TRAJ33 defined MAIT TCRs, while TRAV10 paired with TRAJ18 defined iNKT TCRs. A search of VDJdb, accessed on 1 November 2021, was run for TCRs annotated to CMV, EBV and SARS-CoV-2, with TCRs annotated for multiple antigens excluded. TCRdb reprocessing: public reads trimmed at Q25 with fastp, clones called with MiXCR, in-frame beta chains kept. CDR3 protein duplicates are merged, each entry listing the most common genes and DNA. In this record, the V and J calls reflect TCRdb's handling and not the investigators' own analysis. A total of 70,000 to 90,000 distinct CDR3 sequences appear in this sample, 15% to 19% of them only once. The biggest ten clones account for about 12% of the sample.

The sequence joins TRBV20-1 to TRBJ2-3, with TRBD1 perhaps the D gene, on 6 matching bases. The sequenced sample was whole blood. This receptor was taken from an adult who was a healthcare worker with PCR-confirmed SARS-CoV-2 infection or an uninfected control (not recorded which). The DNA sequence is TGCAGTGCTAGAGATTGGGAAAAGGGGGCAGATACGCAGTATTTT. Its amino acids are CSARDWEKGADTQYF.